What follows are 20 T cell receptor beta chains derived from one specimen sequenced in a study of metastatic and nonmetastatic thyroid tumors. Each patient went into thyroid surgery without having received any treatment. With MiXCR, TCRdb reprocessed the PCR reads. The sample shows about 45,000 clones, roughly 3.9% of them seen only once. The sequencing sample was made of blood. Receptors were obtained from a female donor with papillary thyroid cancer or a benign thyroid nodule (not recorded which). Some clones in this sample may be carry-over from other donors' samples.

In its sample, this clone was seen many times. This chain connects TRBV5-1 to TRBJ1-5; a possible D gene is TRBD1 (5 bases). The CDR3 length is 17 residues. CDR1 and CDR2 (germline): SGHRS, YFSETQ. V dropped 5 bases and J dropped 0 bases, with 18 bases sitting between them. CDR3 nucleotide sequence: TGCGCCAGCAGGGATCGGACAAGACCCGCTAGCAATCAGCCCCAGCATTTT. It yields the protein CASRDRTRPASNQPQHF.

The sample holds a few counts of this clone. A much larger clone differs by one base, so this may be a read error. The same CDR3 also results from other DNA sequences found in this sample. The chain joins TRBV7-9 to TRBJ2-5; the D gene could be TRBD1 or TRBD2 (5 bases each). The V gene's germline CDR1 is SEHNR and CDR2 FQNEAQ (reference sequence). This CDR3 contains 15 residues. The chain's CDR3 is CASSLAMAGRETQYF. CDR3 DNA sequence: TGTGCTAGCAGCTTAGCGATGGCAGGGCGGGAGACCCAGTACTTC.

This clone has at least ten counts. The rearrangement uses TRBV27 and TRBJ2-2; TRBD1 aligns across 7 bases. The germline CDR1 and CDR2 sequences are MNHEY and SMNVEV (reference sequence). The CDR3 has 18 amino acids. V was clipped by 0 bases and J by 5 bases; unmatched bases: 12. CDR3 DNA: TGTGCCAGCAGTTTATCGTTATTTGAGGGGGCTTTTACCGGGGAGCTGTTTTTT. It encodes CASSLSLFEGAFTGELFF.

This rearrangement joins TRBV11-3 to TRBJ2-2; 11 bases fit TRBD2. The CDR3 contains 15 residues. Germline V lookup: CDR1 SGHNT, CDR2 YENEEA. J gave up 14 bases and V 5 bases, and 13 bases lay outside the gene matches. The CDR3 DNA reads as TGTGCCAGCAGCATTCCGGGACTAGCGGCCGTGGATCTGTTTTTT. This translates into CASSIPGLAAVDLFF.

Details on this clone: A much larger clonotype is one base distant, so this may be a read error. Other nucleotide sequences in the sample specify the same CDR3. This chain links TRBV7-9 with TRBJ1-1; TRBD1 might be the D (6 bases). Per the germline V gene, CDR1 is SEHNR and CDR2 is FQNEAQ (reference sequence). The CDR3 runs 11 residues. V lost 5 bases and J 11 bases, leaving 12 bases between the germline ends. Written as DNA, the CDR3 is TGTGCCAGCAGCAACGCAGGGGAGGCTTTCTTT. Translated, it gives CASSNAGEAFF.

This clone has just a few counts. This sequence joins TRBV14 and TRBJ2-7; possibly TRBD1 or TRBD2 for D (5 bases each). V was trimmed by 2 bases and J by 4 bases, leaving 12 bases between them. The germline gives CDR1 SGHDN, CDR2 FVKESK. This CDR3 is built from 14 residues. CDR3 protein: CASSQSGGVYEQYF. CDR3 DNA: TGTGCCAGCAGCCAATCTGGGGGAGTTTACGAGCAGTACTTC.

Notes on this clone: Germline is not matched at one junction end, which may reflect a read error. The chain couples TRBV27 to TRBJ2-1, with a tentative D call TRBD2 (5 bases). Germline V lookup: CDR1 MNHEY, CDR2 SMNVEV (reference sequence). The CDR3 covers 16 residues. As DNA, the CDR3 is TGTGCCAGCACTTTATTTATGGGAGCGTCTTTCAATGAGCAGTTCTTC. Translating gives CASTLFMGASFNEQFF.

This clone was recorded at least ten times. V is TRBV5-6 and J is TRBJ1-6; possible D gene TRBD1, 5 bases. The CDR3 is 16 amino acids. Looked up from germline, CDR1 is SGHDT and CDR2 is YYEEEE. Between the trimmed V and J ends, which lost 7 bases and 0 bases, there was a span of 14 bases. The CDR3 coding sequence is TGTGCCAGCTCCTTCTACAGGAGCTCCTATAATTCACCCCTCCACTTT. This encodes CASSFYRSSYNSPLHF.

This clone turned up a few times. The chain carries TRBV7-6 and TRBJ2-1, with D maybe TRBD2 (6 bases). Looked up from germline, CDR1 is SGHVS and CDR2 is FNYEAQ. This CDR3 has 15 residues. With 2 bases removed from V and 7 bases from J, the gap between germline ends came to 15 bases. Written as DNA, the CDR3 is TGTGCCAGCAGCTTATATCCGGGAGTCCGAAATGAGCAGTTCTTC. Its translation is CASSLYPGVRNEQFF.

This clone has ten or more counts. An end of the junction does not agree with germline; a read error may underlie this. The CDR3 sequence is CSARDYRGRNTGAFF. The CDR3 coding sequence is TGCAGTGCTAGAGATTATCGGGGGAGGAACACTGGAGCTTTCTTT. The chain links TRBV20-1 to TRBJ1-1, with a weak D call TRBD1 (5 bases). The CDR3 has 15 amino acids. The germline V gene encodes CDR1 DFQATT and CDR2 SNEGSKA (reference sequence).

The J gene is TRBJ2-7, the V gene TRBV14; D perhaps matches TRBD2 (5 bases). The CDR3 covers 13 residues. V was shortened by 9 bases and J by 4 bases, with 16 bases between the two germline ends. CDR1 SGHDN and CDR2 FVKESK come from the germline V gene. The CDR3 reads CASSEDREYEQYF. DNA of the CDR3: TGTGCCAGTAGCGAAGATCGGGAATACGAGCAGTACTTC. The complete variable domain, with remaining parts taken from reference TRBV14 and TRBJ2-7, reads EAGVTQFPSHSVIEKGQTVTLRCDPISGHDNLYWYRRVMGKEIKFLLHFVKESKQDESGMPNNRFLAERTGGTYSTLKVQPAELEDSGVYFCASSEDREYEQYFGPGTRLTVT.

This clone has ten or more counts. The CDR3 reads CSASTPNYGYTF. The CDR3 DNA is TGCAGTGCTAGTACCCCAAACTATGGCTACACCTTC. This chain joins TRBV20-1 and TRBJ1-2; D unresolved. CDR1 is DFQATT and CDR2 is SNEGSKA in the germline V gene (reference sequence). This CDR3 contains 12 residues. Between the trimmed V and J ends, which lost 3 bases and 2 bases, there was a span of 7 bases.

This clone was counted a few times. The rearrangement links TRBV20-1 to TRBJ1-4, with D unclear. The CDR3 is 14 amino acids. Trimming removed 5 bases at V and 7 bases at J, with 17 bases between. Germline V gene data show CDR1 as DFQATT and CDR2 as SNEGSKA (reference sequence). Here the CDR3 reads CSAGGGGASEKLFF. In DNA form, the CDR3 reads TGCAGTGCTGGAGGAGGAGGCGCCAGTGAAAAACTGTTTTTT.

Only a few counts were recorded for this clone. The chain combines TRBV27 with TRBJ1-2; 8 positions agree with TRBD1. CDR3 size: 15 residues. Germline trimming cut 4 bases from V and 4 bases from J; bases unmatched to any gene: 8. The germline CDR1 and CDR2 sequences are MNHEY and SMNVEV (reference sequence). The CDR3 nucleotides are TGTGCCAGCAGTTCTCCCTGGACAGGGACCTATGGCTACACCTTC. It encodes CASSSPWTGTYGYTF.

Ten or more counts support this clone. V usage is TRBV6-4 and J usage is TRBJ1-6; TRBD1 matches 7 bases. Germline-derived CDR1 and CDR2 are MRHNA and SNTAGT. This CDR3 has 14 residues. Trimming at V came to 6 bases and at J to 7 bases, leaving 6 bases not matched to a gene. The CDR3 nucleotides read TGTGCCAGCAGCGAGGACAGGAAAAATTCACCCCTCCACTTT. Translation: CASSEDRKNSPLHF.

The CDR3 reads CRALSGILAKNIQYF. DNA for the CDR3: TGCAGAGCCCTGTCCGGGATTCTAGCCAAAAACATTCAGTACTTC. V and J are TRBV29-1 and TRBJ2-4, with TRBD2 as a possible D gene (5 bases). There are 15 residues in the CDR3. Germline assignment: CDR1 SQVTM and CDR2 ANQGSEA.

Many counts were recorded for this clone. V gene TRBV11-2 combines with J gene TRBJ2-1; D possibly corresponds to TRBD1 (6 bases). V was pared by 4 bases and J by 1 base, with 11 bases between. The germline CDR1 and CDR2 sequences are SGHAT and FQNNGV. The CDR3 spans 15 residues. This CDR3 reads CASSSWTESYNEQFF. CDR3 coding DNA: TGTGCCAGCAGCTCTTGGACAGAGTCCTACAATGAGCAGTTCTTC.

This clone was detected a few times. This rearrangement joins TRBV11-2 to TRBJ1-2; TRBD1 is a possible D gene (5 bases). The CDR3 loop spans 12 amino acids. Germline CDR1 reads SGHAT; CDR2 reads FQNNGV. V was clipped by 4 bases and J by 4 bases, with 7 bases between them. This CDR3 is CASSYRTYGYTF. CDR3 nucleotides: TGTGCCAGCAGCTACAGGACCTATGGCTACACCTTC.

This clone was observed a handful of times. The rearrangement joins TRBV5-4 to TRBJ1-2; TRBD1 aligns across 10 bases. This CDR3 is 14 amino acids long. Germline values: CDR1 SGHNT, CDR2 YYREEE (reference sequence). Trimming removed 4 bases from V and 3 bases from J; junction bases left unmatched: 3. The CDR3 DNA reads TGTGCCAGCAGCCTGGACAGGGGGGACTATGGCTACACCTTC. Its protein is CASSLDRGDYGYTF.

This clone was seen at least ten times. A much bigger clone sits one base away, suggesting this may be a read error. V usage is TRBV6-1 and J usage is TRBJ2-1; TRBD2 matches at 9 bases. Germline CDR1 MNHNS, CDR2 SASEGT. This CDR3 is built from 15 residues. DNA of the CDR3: TGTGCCAGCAGTGAACAGACTAGCGGCTACAGTGAGCAGTTCTTC. Translated, it gives CASSEQTSGYSEQFF.